This T cell receptor beta chain was captured by sequencing in a study of blood T cells in healthy people across ages. Findings and limits, study-wide: TCR beta diversity per million T cells fell roughly linearly with age. Long-lived donors carried more naive CD4+ cells and greater diversity than aged donors.

Primers used in a second PCR of about 7 to 12 cycles were a sample-barcoded 5' primer and a J-beta primer mix. One entry per CDR3 protein results from TCRdb running MiXCR on the 5' RACE reads. The sample has some 730,000 distinct CDR3 sequences; 22% are singletons. The CDR3 is 14 amino acids. V was clipped by 6 bases and J by 1 base; unmatched bases: 8. Germline assignment: CDR1 DFQATT and CDR2 SNEGSKA (reference sequence). As for this clonotype: Its antigen is unidentified.

The chain recombines TRBV20-1 with TRBJ1-2; 7 nucleotides match TRBD1. The TCR comes from a man aged 65-85 years in good health. The sample consisted of blood. The CDR3 region is CSATRQGGNYGYTF. DNA for the CDR3: TGCAGTGCGACCCGACAGGGTGGTAACTATGGCTACACCTTC.